Listed below are T cell receptor beta chains from one sample, sequenced in a study of radiotherapy plus CTLA-4 blockade in lung cancer. TCRdb's table, derived via immunoSEQ multiplex PCR, lists solely in-frame clones and lacks some. The repertoire holds about 80,000 clones, with 60% to 85% as singletons. Sequenced material: peripheral blood, taken from a patient treated with radiotherapy plus ipilimumab. These receptors all come from a human donor with non-small cell lung cancer whose response to radiotherapy plus ipilimumab could not be evaluated. Some clones in this sample may be carry-over from other donors' samples. The CDR3 runs from the conserved cysteine through the conserved F or W. D genes are given only for firm matches. The size field is filled for only some rows; it gives once, few, many or a size class.

j_call | d_call | clone_size | v_call | cdr3_nt | cdr3_aa
TRBJ2-3 | TRBD1 | . | TRBV19 | TGTGCCAGTAGTATGAGGGACAGGGGAGATACGCAGTATTTT | CASSMRDRGDTQYF
TRBJ1-2 | TRBD1 | . | TRBV6-4 | TGTGCCAGCAGTGAGTTCCGCCGGGACAGGGGGAACTATGGCTACACCTTC | CASSEFRRDRGNYGYTF
TRBJ1-1 | TRBD1 | . | TRBV2 | TGTGCCAGCAGTGGGAGGCTACGGACAGGGGAAGAAGCTTTCTTT | CASSGRLRTGEEAFF
TRBJ1-1 | . | . | TRBV6-5 | TGTGCCAGCAGTGCTCAGGGGAGGAACACTGAAGCTTTCTTT | CASSAQGRNTEAFF
TRBJ2-1 | TRBD2 | . | TRBV5-4 | TGTGCCAGCAGCCTCCCGGGGACTAGCGGATACAATGAGCAGTTCTTC | CASSLPGTSGYNEQFF
TRBJ2-4 | . | . | TRBV7-2 | TGTGCCAGCAGCTTAGACGGCCTGGGAGTGAACATTCAGTACTTC | CASSLDGLGVNIQYF
TRBJ1-5 | . | . | TRBV30 | TGTGCCTGGAGTGTGGCCAGGGAAGGACAGCCCCAGCATTTT | CAWSVAREGQPQHF
TRBJ2-3 | TRBD2 | . | TRBV7-9 | TGTGCCAGCGTCCGGACTAGCGGTAGGGGAGATACGCAGTATTTT | CASVRTSGRGDTQYF
TRBJ1-3 | . | few | TRBV4-3 | TGCGCCAGCAGCCAAGTTACCCAGGGATCTGGAAACACCATATATTTT | CASSQVTQGSGNTIYF
TRBJ1-5 | . | . | TRBV28 | TGTGCCAGCAGTTTAACCCAGCGAATTAGCAATCAGCCCCAGCATTTT | CASSLTQRISNQPQHF
TRBJ2-7 | TRBD1 | . | TRBV18 | TGTGCCAGCTGGGGACAGGGGGGAAACGAGCAGTACTTC | CASWGQGGNEQYF
TRBJ1-3 | . | few | TRBV28 | TGTGCCAGCAGTCAGTCGACGAGGGGAAACACCATATATTTT | CASSQSTRGNTIYF
TRBJ2-5 | TRBD1 | . | TRBV2 | TGTGCCAGTCTATCCCGGTACAGGGGGTCTGGAGAGACCCAGTACTTC | CASLSRYRGSGETQYF
TRBJ1-3 | . | few | TRBV7-6 | TGTGCCAGCAGCTTACTCGGGGTCCCCTCTGGAAACACCATATATTTT | CASSLLGVPSGNTIYF
TRBJ2-2 | . | . | TRBV11-2 | TGTGCCAGCAGCTTAACCAGGGACTCCAACACCGGGGAGCTGTTTTTT | CASSLTRDSNTGELFF
TRBJ2-7 | TRBD1 | . | TRBV7-2 | TGTGCCAGCAGCTTAGCCCCGGGACAGGCCTACGAGCAGTACTTC | CASSLAPGQAYEQYF
TRBJ1-1 | TRBD1 | . | TRBV19 | TGTGCCAGCGCACCGGGACAGGGTAACACTGAAGCTTTCTTT | CASAPGQGNTEAFF
TRBJ1-4 | . | few | TRBV19 | TGTGCCAGTAGTCCCGGGAGAATTCTTGAAAAACTGTTTTTT | CASSPGRILEKLFF
TRBJ2-2 | . | once | TRBV18 | TGTGCCAGCTCACCAGTCAGGGTGCGCGGGGAGCTGTTTTTT | CASSPVRVRGELFF
TRBJ1-1 | . | . | TRBV4-2 | TGTGCCAGCAGCCAAGAATGGGGGGGCACTGAAGCTTTCTTT | CASSQEWGGTEAFF
TRBJ1-6 | . | . | TRBV25-1 | TGTGCCAGCAGTGCCTCTCTGGGGCCAGCTAATTCACCCCTCCACTTT | CASSASLGPANSPLHF
TRBJ2-6 | . | . | TRBV18 | TGTGCCAGCTCACACGGACAGCTACTAGTCTCTGGGGCCAACGTCCTGACTTTC | CASSHGQLLVSGANVLTF
TRBJ2-7 | TRBD1 | . | TRBV6-6 | TGTGCCAGCAGTTCCTCATCCCTAGGGACAGGCTACGAGCAGTACTTC | CASSSSSLGTGYEQYF
TRBJ1-5 | . | . | TRBV6-1 | TGTGCCAGCAGCTGGGAGGGGCCTAGCAATCAGCCCCAGCATTTT | CASSWEGPSNQPQHF
TRBJ1-2 | TRBD1 | . | TRBV11-2 | TGTGCCAGCAGCCAACAGGGGGTCTATGGCTACACCTTC | CASSQQGVYGYTF
TRBJ1-6 | TRBD1 | many | TRBV19 | TGTGCCAGTAGTTCAACAACAGGGGGCCGATCACCCCTCCACTTT | CASSSTTGGRSPLHF
TRBJ1-2 | TRBD1 | once | TRBV5-1 | TGCGCCAGCAGCCCCGGACAGGACTATGGCTACACCTTC | CASSPGQDYGYTF
TRBJ2-1 | . | . | TRBV6-1 | TGTGCCAGCAGTGATTGGGCAATCCATGAGCAGTTCTTC | CASSDWAIHEQFF
TRBJ2-7 | . | . | TRBV10-3 | TGTGCCATCAGTGAGGGGGGGGCCGGACTTTTCTCCTACGAGCAGTACTTC | CAISEGGAGLFSYEQYF
TRBJ2-7 | TRBD1 | . | TRBV5-1 | TGCGCCAGCAGCTGGACACAGGGGAGCTCCTACGAGCAGTACTTC | CASSWTQGSSYEQYF
TRBJ2-7 | TRBD1 | once | TRBV6-5 | TGTGCCAGCAGTCGCGGGACAGGTGCCTACGAGCAGTACTTC | CASSRGTGAYEQYF
TRBJ2-1 | . | . | TRBV20-1 | TGCAGTGCTAGTCCGCAGACATCGCAGTTCTTC | CSASPQTSQFF
TRBJ1-2 | . | . | TRBV28 | TGTGCCAGCATTTACCCAGGGGCGGGCTACACCTTC | CASIYPGAGYTF
TRBJ2-5 | . | . | TRBV7-2 | TGTGCCAGCAGCTTACATACTAAGGAGACCCAGTACTTC | CASSLHTKETQYF
TRBJ2-3 | TRBD2 | . | TRBV4-1 | TGCGCCAGCAGCCAAGATTTCGGGGGGTTAACAGATACGCAGTATTTT | CASSQDFGGLTDTQYF
TRBJ1-5 | . | . | TRBV5-1 | TGCGCCAGCAGCTTGAGCTCTAATAGCAATCAGCCCCAGCATTTT | CASSLSSNSNQPQHF
TRBJ2-3 | . | . | TRBV5-1 | TGCGCCAGCAGCTTATGGGGGGTTGGCACAGATACGCAGTATTTT | CASSLWGVGTDTQYF
TRBJ1-2 | . | . | TRBV9 | TGTGCCAGCAGCGTTGGATCTTACGCAGGGAACTATGGCTACACCTTC | CASSVGSYAGNYGYTF
TRBJ2-3 | . | once | TRBV5-1 | TGCGCCAGCAGCTCGCGGGACGGACGCACAGATACGCAGTATTTT | CASSSRDGRTDTQYF
TRBJ1-4 | TRBD1 | . | TRBV28 | TGTGCCAGCAGTCGACAGGGGGCGAGGGAAAAACTGTTTTTT | CASSRQGAREKLFF
TRBJ2-3 | TRBD2 | . | TRBV19 | TGTGCCAGCGCTCGAGGGCTAGCGGGGGGGCGGGGCACAGATACGCAGTATTTT | CASARGLAGGRGTDTQYF